The 27 T cell receptor beta chains in this list originate from one sample, sequenced in a study of cytomegalovirus exposure and HLA in healthy donors. The PCR used 60 Vbeta and 13 Jbeta primers. The protocol was immunoSEQ multiplex PCR, while the TCRdb copy is restricted to in-frame clones and leaves out a portion. Of 40,000 or so clones in the sample, around three quarters are singletons; the top ten hold roughly 1.4%. Sequencing was done on a sample of PBMCs. These receptors all come from a man in his thirties or forties in good health and CMV-seronegative.

This clone was recorded only once. The chain uses TRBV25-1 and TRBJ2-7; a possible D gene is TRBD2 (5 bases). With 6 bases removed from V and 3 bases from J, the gap between germline ends came to 9 bases. This CDR3 has 12 residues. CDR1 is MGHDK, CDR2 SYGVNS, per germline. CDR3 nucleotide sequence: TGTGCCAGCAGCGACTACCTCTACGAGCAGTACTTC. Residues: CASSDYLYEQYF.

The genes are TRBV5-4 and TRBJ2-2; 7 bases align to TRBD2. This CDR3 is built from 16 residues. Looked up from germline, CDR1 is SGHNT and CDR2 is YYREEE (reference sequence). Trimming removed 0 bases from V and 9 bases from J; junction bases left unmatched: 11. CDR3 DNA sequence: TGTGCCAGCAGCTTGGGACCGGGGGGAGGGCCTTGGGAGCTGTTTTTT. Translating it yields CASSLGPGGGPWELFF. Looking up the rest from reference TRBV5-4 and TRBJ2-2 gives the full variable domain: ETGVTQSPTHLIKTRGQQVTLRCSSQSGHNTVSWYQQALGQGPQFIFQYYREEENGRGNFPPRFSGLQFPNYSSELNVNALELDDSALYLCASSLGPGGGPWELFFGEGSRLTVL.

The chain employs TRBV2 and TRBJ2-7; a weak D match, TRBD1 (6 bases). V was cut by 6 bases and J by 7 bases, with 16 bases left in between. There are 13 residues in the CDR3. Germline V CDR1 and CDR2: SNHLY, FYNNEI. DNA for the CDR3: TGTGCCAGCAGCCCAGGGGTAGGGAGTGAGCAGTACTTC. It specifies CASSPGVGSEQYF. Combining the CDR3 with reference TRBV2 and TRBJ2-7 gives the whole variable domain EPEVTQTPSHQVTQMGQEVILRCVPISNHLYFYWYRQILGQKVEFLVSFYNNEISEKSEIFDDQFSVERPDGSNFTLKIRSTKLEDSAMYFCASSPGVGSEQYFGPGTRLTVT.

The CDR3 region is CASQGVPYGYTF. CDR3 sequence (DNA): TGTGCCAGTCAGGGGGTTCCCTATGGCTACACCTTC. The chain recombines TRBV19 with TRBJ1-2, with TRBD1 identical over 7 bases. CDR1 LNHDA and CDR2 SQIVND come from the germline V gene (reference sequence). This CDR3 is 12 amino acids long. V lost 8 bases, J lost 4 bases, and 4 bases stayed unmatched.

In DNA, the CDR3 is TGTGCCAGCCCCCTTGGGCAGGGCGATAATTCACCCCTCCACTTT. Its translation is CASPLGQGDNSPLHF. The genes are TRBV6-1 and TRBJ1-6; TRBD1 might be the D (5 bases). The CDR3 consists of 15 residues. Germline V CDR1 and CDR2: MNHNS, SASEGT. V was pared by 8 bases and J by 5 bases, with 16 bases between.

V is TRBV19 and J is TRBJ2-7; maybe TRBD1 (6 bases). The CDR3 loop spans 14 amino acids. V lost 5 bases and J lost 3, with 14 bases in between. In germline, CDR1 is LNHDA, CDR2 SQIVND (reference sequence). The CDR3 reads CASSSMTGLYEQYF. The DNA for the CDR3 is TGTGCCAGTAGTTCCATGACAGGACTCTACGAGCAGTACTTC.

The rearrangement links TRBV4-1 to TRBJ1-1, with a weak D call TRBD1 (5 bases). Per germline, CDR1 MGHRA and CDR2 YSYEKL. Trimming removed 0 bases from V and 3 bases from J, with 20 bases in between. The CDR3 is made up of 18 amino acids. The CDR3 is CASSQDLVFGGGDTEAFF. In nucleotides, the CDR3 is TGCGCCAGCAGCCAAGACCTCGTTTTCGGGGGAGGGGACACTGAAGCTTTCTTT.

The chain links TRBV6-6 to TRBJ1-4; D remains ambiguous. Trimming cost V 0 bases and J 5 bases, with 7 bases left between them. This CDR3 has 14 amino acids. The germline V gene has CDR1 MNHNY and CDR2 SVGAGI (reference sequence). The CDR3 is CASSYSRVNEKLFF. Written as DNA, the CDR3 is TGTGCCAGCAGTTACTCGCGAGTGAATGAAAAACTGTTTTTT.

The V gene is TRBV7-9, the J gene TRBJ2-5; maybe TRBD1 (6 bases). CDR3 length: 13 amino acids. V lost 1 base and J 7 bases, leaving 10 bases between the germline ends. Germline CDR1 is SEHNR and CDR2 is FQNEAQ (reference sequence). CDR3 in DNA: TGTGCCAGCAGCTTAGACAGGGTGGGGACCCAGTACTTC. This codes for CASSLDRVGTQYF.

J is TRBJ2-5 and V is TRBV4-3; 13 nucleotides match TRBD2. Germline-derived CDR1 and CDR2 are LGHNA and YSLEER. This CDR3 spans 17 amino acids. The V and J ends lost 4 bases and 2 bases, in that order; junction bases with no gene match: 7. CDR3 amino acids: CASSPFTSGRDQETQYF. The DNA for the CDR3 is TGCGCCAGCAGCCCCTTTACTAGCGGGAGGGATCAAGAGACCCAGTACTTC.

In regard to this clone: One end of the junction varies from germline; a read error may be responsible. This chain links TRBV7-9 with TRBJ1-2, with TRBD1 matching 10 bases. Germline V gene data show CDR1 as SEHNR and CDR2 as FQNEAQ (reference sequence). The CDR3 length is 15 residues. CDR3: CSSSSVFGTGDGYTF. In DNA, the CDR3 is TGTTCCAGCAGCTCAGTTTTTGGGACAGGGGATGGCTACACCTTC.

The gene calls are TRBV18 and TRBJ2-6; the D gene is possibly TRBD1 (5 bases). This CDR3 is 17 amino acids long. CDR1 and CDR2 from the germline V gene are KGHSH and LQKENI. V lost 2 bases and J lost 0, with 11 bases in between. CDR3 nucleotides: TGTGCCAGCTCACCAAGACAGTATTTCTCTGGGGCCAACGTCCTGACTTTC. Encoded protein: CASSPRQYFSGANVLTF. The whole variable domain, remainder taken from reference TRBV18 and TRBJ2-6, is NAGVMQNPRHLVRRRGQEARLRCSPMKGHSHVYWYRQLPEEGLKFMVYLQKENIIDESGMPKERFSAEFPKEGPSILRIQQVVRGDSAAYFCASSPRQYFSGANVLTFGAGSRLTVL.

This chain joins TRBV6-6 and TRBJ2-2, with 8 bases aligning to TRBD2. Germline trimming cut 7 bases from V and 3 bases from J; bases unmatched to any gene: 7. Germline values: CDR1 MNHNY, CDR2 SVGAGI (reference sequence). The CDR3 covers 15 residues. In DNA form, the CDR3 reads TGTGCCAGCAACCAAGCGGGAGCGGACACCGGGGAGCTGTTTTTT. This encodes CASNQAGADTGELFF.

Turning to this clone: The junction does not match germline at one end; this may be a read error. This chain uses TRBV7-9 with TRBJ2-1; TRBD2 might be the D (6 bases). Germline CDR1 is SEHNR and CDR2 is FQNEAQ (reference sequence). CDR3 length: 16 residues. CDR3 protein: CSSRPEEGRSYNEQFF. In DNA, the CDR3 is TGTTCCAGCAGACCCGAGGAGGGTAGGTCCTACAATGAGCAGTTCTTC.

Turning to this clone: A junction end diverges from the germline sequence, so it may reflect a read error. The chain carries TRBV7-9 and TRBJ2-3, with D tentatively TRBD2 (6 bases). Per germline, CDR1 SEHNR and CDR2 FQNEAQ (reference sequence). The CDR3 runs to 17 residues. CDR3 amino acids: CSSSLPVGGMGADTQYF. The CDR3 coding sequence is TGTTCCAGCAGCTTACCCGTTGGAGGGATGGGAGCAGATACGCAGTATTTT.

The V gene is TRBV9, the J gene TRBJ2-7, with 8 positions matching TRBD2. Germline V lookup: CDR1 SGDLS, CDR2 YYNGEE. V was clipped by 2 bases and J by 0 bases; unmatched bases: 10. The CDR3 loop spans 17 amino acids. The CDR3: CASSVSPASGLSYEQYF. CDR3 bases: TGTGCCAGCAGCGTCTCGCCGGCTAGCGGGCTCTCCTACGAGCAGTACTTC.

V gene TRBV10-2 combines with J gene TRBJ2-3; 7 bases map to TRBD2. Trimming at V came to 3 bases and at J to 2 bases, leaving 5 bases not matched to a gene. The CDR3 sequence is 15 residues long. Germline V gene data show CDR1 as WSHSY and CDR2 as SAAADI. The CDR3 here is CASSDRQRDTDTQYF. For the CDR3, the DNA is TGCGCCAGCAGTGACCGACAGCGGGACACAGATACGCAGTATTTT.

The chain uses TRBV7-9 and TRBJ1-4; D gene uncertain. Germline CDR1 is SEHNR and CDR2 is FQNEAQ (reference sequence). The germline V and J ends were trimmed by 3 bases and 8 bases, with 13 bases remaining between them. CDR3 size: 14 residues. The CDR3 nucleotides read TGTGCCAGCAGCTTCGGTGGAGGCTTCGAAAAACTGTTTTTT. Protein sequence: CASSFGGGFEKLFF.

The chain uses TRBV10-2 and TRBJ2-1, with TRBD2 identical over 8 bases. The V and J ends lost 3 bases and 14 bases, in that order; junction bases with no gene match: 6. The CDR3 runs 12 residues. CDR1 and CDR2 (germline): WSHSY, SAAADI. CDR3 in DNA: TGCGCCAGCAGTGATAGTGGACTAGCTAAGTTCTTC. It translates to CASSDSGLAKFF.

This chain uses TRBV7-6 with TRBJ1-1, with D perhaps TRBD1 (5 bases). The germline V and J ends were trimmed by 1 base and 4 bases, with 13 bases remaining between them. The CDR3 covers 15 residues. Germline V gives CDR1 SGHVS, CDR2 FNYEAQ. The CDR3 reads CASSLGGGPGTEAFF. The CDR3 DNA is TGTGCCAGCAGCTTAGGGGGGGGTCCGGGCACTGAAGCTTTCTTT.

This clone has just one count. V usage is TRBV9 and J usage is TRBJ2-1; TRBD2 aligns across 14 bases. V lost 2 bases to trimming and J lost 0 bases; unmatched junction nucleotides: 1. CDR3 length equals 17 residues. The V gene's germline CDR1 is SGDLS and CDR2 YYNGEE. In DNA form, the CDR3 reads TGTGCCAGCAGCGTGGGGACTAGCGGGAGCTCCTACAATGAGCAGTTCTTC. This sequence encodes CASSVGTSGSSYNEQFF.

V usage is TRBV5-4 and J usage is TRBJ2-2; 7 bases are a match to TRBD1. With 4 bases clipped from V and 1 base from J, the junction kept 7 bases outside the gene matches. The CDR3 is 16 amino acids. Germline V gene lookup returns CDR1 SGHNT and CDR2 YYREEE (reference sequence). The CDR3 region is CASSVDRAWNTGELFF. The CDR3 bases are TGTGCCAGCAGCGTTGACAGGGCCTGGAACACCGGGGAGCTGTTTTTT.

The CDR3 reads CASSFGIGTTNEKLFF. CDR3 in DNA: TGTGCCAGCAGCTTCGGAATCGGGACAACTAATGAAAAACTGTTTTTT. This chain joins TRBV5-8 and TRBJ1-4, with D uncertain. Germline V gives CDR1 SGHTS, CDR2 YDEGEE. The ends were cut back, 2 bases at V and 0 bases at J, with 11 bases in the middle. The CDR3 loop spans 16 amino acids.

The rearrangement uses TRBV5-8 and TRBJ1-4; TRBD1 matches 7 bases. Unmatched junction bases numbered 4, after V lost 2 bases and J lost 3 bases. Germline V gives CDR1 SGHTS, CDR2 YDEGEE. The length of the CDR3 is 15 residues. The DNA for the CDR3 is TGTGCCAGCAGCTTCAGGGGGGTAGCTAATGAAAAACTGTTTTTT. Translation: CASSFRGVANEKLFF.

The rearrangement uses TRBV6-6 and TRBJ2-7, with 8 bases identical to TRBD1. Germline lookup yields CDR1 MNHNY and CDR2 SVGAGI (reference sequence). V was pared by 5 bases and J by 3 bases, with 12 bases of the junction left unmatched. The CDR3 has 16 residues. The CDR3 loop reads CASSDFGTGGNYEQYF. CDR3 sequence (DNA): TGTGCCAGCAGTGACTTCGGGACAGGAGGAAACTACGAGCAGTACTTC.

This chain links TRBV5-1 with TRBJ1-2; 7 nucleotides line up with TRBD1. The CDR3 length is 14 residues. CDR1 and CDR2 from the germline V gene are SGHRS and YFSETQ. J lost 8 bases, V lost 4 bases, and 11 bases had no gene match. CDR3 residues: CASSPGQGGEGYTF. The CDR3 DNA sequence: TGCGCCAGCAGCCCTGGGCAGGGGGGAGAGGGCTACACCTTC.

V and J are TRBV10-2 and TRBJ1-5, with 9 bases that match TRBD1. J was trimmed by 7 bases and V by 5 bases; bases with no gene match: 3. The V gene's germline CDR1 is WSHSY and CDR2 SAAADI. CDR3 length: 13 amino acids. This chain's CDR3 is CASSLQGAQPQHF. In DNA, the CDR3 is TGCGCCAGCAGTCTACAGGGGGCCCAGCCCCAGCATTTT.